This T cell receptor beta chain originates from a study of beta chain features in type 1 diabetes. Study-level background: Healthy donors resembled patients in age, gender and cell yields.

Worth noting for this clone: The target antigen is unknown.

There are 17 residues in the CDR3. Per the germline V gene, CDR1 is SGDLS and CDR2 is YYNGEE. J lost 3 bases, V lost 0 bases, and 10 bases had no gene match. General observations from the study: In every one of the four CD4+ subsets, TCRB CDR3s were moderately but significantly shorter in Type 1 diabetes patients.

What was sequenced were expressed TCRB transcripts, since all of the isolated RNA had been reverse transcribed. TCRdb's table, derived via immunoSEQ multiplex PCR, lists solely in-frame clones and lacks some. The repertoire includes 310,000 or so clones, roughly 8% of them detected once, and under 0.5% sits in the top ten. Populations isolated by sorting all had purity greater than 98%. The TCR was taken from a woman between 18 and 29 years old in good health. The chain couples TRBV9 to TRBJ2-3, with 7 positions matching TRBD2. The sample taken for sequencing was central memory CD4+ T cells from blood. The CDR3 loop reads CASSVASRAGTTDTQYF. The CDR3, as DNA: TGTGCCAGCAGCGTAGCTAGCAGAGCGGGGACTACAGATACGCAGTATTTT.